This T cell receptor beta chain was documented in a study of blood T cell repertoires in COVID-19 (TCRdb year 2020). As for the study more broadly: The collaborator samples originated in the United States, Italy and Spain and spanned the acute and convalescent phases of COVID-19. The material from the prospective study consisted of cDNA or gDNA derived from T cells, B-cell-depleted T cells, or PBMCs. Deeply sampled blood TCRbeta repertoires from subjects exposed to, actively infected with, or recovered from COVID-19 were included in the dataset. A freely available public database, intended as a resource for researchers studying the immune response to SARS-CoV-2, is where the repertoires were released. Samples came from the ongoing ImmuneRACE study (first 160 participants) plus 1,254 subjects from 6 global collaborators. Sample metadata almost always included a de-identified subject ID, COVID-19 status, age in years and sex. HLA class I and class II types, where available, came from metadata supplied by the sample provider rather than from assay-based typing. Results and caveats for the whole study, not just this receptor: Clinical and demographic metadata were provided uncurated, with the amount varying by source and participant.

With regard to this clone: The antigen it binds to is not known. No base quality information exists; no much larger clone differs at one position.

The trim is 8 bases for V and 9 bases for J, with a gap of 14 bases between the germline ends. Based on the germline V gene, the CDR1 and CDR2 sequences are MDHEN and SYDVKM. From the cysteine up to the phenylalanine, the CDR3 has a length of 13 residues. Just CDR3 DNA is preserved here, 39 bases in frame from base 1. The immunoSEQ Assay, a bias-controlled multiplex PCR, was used to amplify TCRbeta CDR3 regions from genomic DNA. The paper's processing steps were these. The number of nucleated cells in each sample was estimated from the amplification of reference gene primers within the assay. To quantify the absolute abundance of each unique TCRbeta CDR3 rearrangement, sequence reads were collapsed and filtered. For each sample, productive Simpson clonality was calculated by taking the square root of Simpson's diversity index across productive rearrangements. The source is immuneACCESS, and TCRdb retained only in-frame sequences with V and J called. Part of the clones is not carried over; for the studies checked, unresolved V genes explain less than half of this, and the remainder is unexplained. V and J calls and clone size come straight from that table; D and trimming were deduced from the DNA. The table for this sample lists approximately 89,000 clones; 70% to 90% of them were counted only once. Roughly 12% of the sample rests with the top ten.

Each collaborating institution followed its own protocols to collect whole blood in K2EDTA tubes. Collaborator samples were shipped for TCRbeta analysis as frozen whole blood, isolated PBMCs, or DNA extracted from either sample type. In this chain, TRBV28 is recombined with TRBJ1-6; the D region possibly corresponds to TRBD1 (6 bases align). Sequenced material: peripheral blood. This receptor was identified in a woman in her 70s with active or convalescent COVID-19. Read as DNA, the sequence is TGTGCCAGCCGACGGGAGGGGGGTTCACCCCTCCACTTT. Its amino acids are CASRREGGSPLHF.